This entry lists 31 T cell receptor beta chains sequenced from one sample in a study of graft-versus-host responses after intestinal transplantation. The repertoire was sequenced with immunoSEQ multiplex PCR; TCRdb's copy has only in-frame clones and lacks some. The sample holds fewer than 120,000 clones, 80% to 95% seen once. No antigen has been identified for these receptors. The sequences come from unstimulated CD8+ T cells sorted from spleen or lymph node cells, collected before intestinal transplant. Receptors were obtained from a human donor who received an intestinal transplant.

Written as DNA, the CDR3 is TGTGCCAGCAGCGTAGAAACGGGGTGGTCCGAAGAGACCCAGTACTTC. It encodes CASSVETGWSEETQYF. The chain recombines TRBV9 with TRBJ2-5; D is possibly TRBD2 (5 bases). The V gene lost 0 bases and the J gene lost 3 bases, with 15 bases spanning the gap. The CDR3 has 16 residues. Germline V gene data show CDR1 as SGDLS and CDR2 as YYNGEE.

The chain carries TRBV27 and TRBJ2-1; no clear D gene. The germline V gene encodes CDR1 MNHEY and CDR2 SMNVEV (reference sequence). CDR3 length equals 13 residues. Trimming left V 6 bases short and J 0 bases short, with 6 bases between. The CDR3 bases are TGTGCCAGCAGACCCAGCTCCTACAATGAGCAGTTCTTC. Amino acids: CASRPSSYNEQFF.

The V and J genes are TRBV30 and TRBJ2-7; D gene uncertain. This CDR3 spans 11 amino acids. Germline CDR1 and CDR2: GTSNPN and SVGIG (reference sequence). Trimming stripped 1 base from V and 4 bases from J, with 5 bases between. In DNA, the CDR3 is TGTGCCTGGAGTGAAGGTTACGAGCAGTACTTC. Protein product: CAWSEGYEQYF.

The chain has TRBV9 and TRBJ2-7; the match to TRBD1 covers 9 bases. This CDR3 region has 15 residues. Germline lookup yields CDR1 SGDLS and CDR2 YYNGEE. The junction had 4 bases not matched to a gene; V was cut back by 0 bases and J by 3 bases. This CDR3 is CASSVASGQGYEQYF. The CDR3 DNA reads TGTGCCAGCAGCGTAGCATCGGGACAGGGCTACGAGCAGTACTTC.

V gene TRBV19 combines with J gene TRBJ2-2; D may be TRBD1 or TRBD2 (5 bases each). The CDR3 spans 13 residues. The V gene's germline CDR1 is LNHDA and CDR2 SQIVND (reference sequence). V was pared by 9 bases and J by 6 bases, with 14 bases between. The CDR3 DNA reads TGTGCCAGCCAGGGACGTGCACCCGGGGAGCTGTTTTTT. Translation: CASQGRAPGELFF.

This sequence joins TRBV28 and TRBJ2-1, with D unclear. CDR1 MDHEN and CDR2 SYDVKM come from the germline V gene. V shed 6 bases and J shed 10 bases, with 19 bases lying between them. The length of the CDR3 is 14 residues. The CDR3 protein is CASSRALLQEEQFF. CDR3 bases: TGTGCCAGCAGCCGGGCCCTTCTCCAGGAGGAGCAGTTCTTC. The variable domain in full, completed from reference TRBV28 and TRBJ2-1, reads DVKVTQSSRYLVKRTGEKVFLECVQDMDHENMFWYRQDPGLGLRLIYFSYDVKMKEKGDIPEGYSVSREKKERFSLILESASTNQTSMYLCASSRALLQEEQFFGPGTRLTVL.

The chain is built from TRBV19 and TRBJ2-3; D is perhaps TRBD2 (6 bases). The germline gives CDR1 LNHDA, CDR2 SQIVND (reference sequence). The CDR3 is 14 amino acids. V was trimmed by 6 bases and J by 4 bases, leaving 14 bases between them. The CDR3 protein is CASRGTFPPDTQYF. CDR3 coding DNA: TGTGCCAGTAGAGGGACTTTTCCCCCAGATACGCAGTATTTT.

The V and J genes are TRBV28 and TRBJ2-7, with D maybe TRBD2 (5 bases). The CDR3 extends over 15 amino acids. V was trimmed by 3 bases and J by 7 bases, leaving 19 bases between them. Germline CDR1 and CDR2: MDHEN and SYDVKM. The CDR3 protein is CASSLARAGFLEQYF. The CDR3 bases are TGTGCCAGCAGTTTGGCTCGGGCGGGCTTTCTGGAGCAGTACTTC.

The rearrangement joins TRBV11-1 to TRBJ2-6, with unresolved D. The CDR3 contains 19 residues. Germline-derived CDR1 and CDR2 are SGHAT and FQDESV (reference sequence). V lost 5 bases and J lost 5, with 25 bases in between. The CDR3 coding sequence is TGTGCCAGCAGCGCTATGCATAAGGCTGACAAAAGTCGGGCCAACGTCCTGACTTTC. It encodes CASSAMHKADKSRANVLTF.

The V and J genes are TRBV7-9 and TRBJ2-7; D may correspond to TRBD1 or TRBD2 (5 bases each). V shed 5 bases and J shed 3 bases, with 14 bases lying between them. CDR1 is SEHNR, CDR2 FQNEAQ, per germline (reference sequence). The CDR3 has 14 amino acids. The CDR3: CASSEGHRIYEQYF. As DNA, the CDR3 is TGTGCCAGCAGCGAGGGGCACCGTATCTACGAGCAGTACTTC.

This chain joins TRBV19 and TRBJ1-5; D remains ambiguous. V lost 3 bases and J 0 bases, leaving 9 bases between the germline ends. Germline V gene data show CDR1 as LNHDA and CDR2 as SQIVND (reference sequence). There are 15 residues in the CDR3. CDR3 sequence: CASSMWLDSNQPQHF. DNA of the CDR3: TGTGCCAGTAGTATGTGGTTGGATAGCAATCAGCCCCAGCATTTT.

The chain employs TRBV27 and TRBJ2-7, with 8 bases identical to TRBD1. J lost 2 bases, V lost 2 bases, and 2 bases had no gene match. Germline lookup yields CDR1 MNHEY and CDR2 SMNVEV (reference sequence). The CDR3 loop spans 14 amino acids. Here the CDR3 reads CASSLRGQAYEQYF. The CDR3 DNA follows: TGTGCCAGCAGTTTAAGGGGACAGGCCTACGAGCAGTACTTC.

The rearrangement joins TRBV6-1 to TRBJ2-3; 7 nucleotides line up with TRBD2. Losses at the gene ends were 6 bases for V and 6 bases for J; bases not matched to a gene: 3. The CDR3 has 12 amino acids. Germline V gives CDR1 MNHNS, CDR2 SASEGT. The CDR3, as DNA: TGTGCCAGCAGGACGGGGGGTGATACGCAGTATTTT. Protein sequence: CASRTGGDTQYF.

The chain has TRBV7-6 and TRBJ2-7, with 7 nucleotides matching TRBD2. The J segment lost 6 bases and the V segment lost 4 bases, leaving 3 bases of the junction unmatched. This CDR3 has 12 residues. From germline, CDR1 is SGHVS and CDR2 FNYEAQ. This chain's CDR3 is CASSWGGGEQYF. The CDR3 DNA sequence: TGTGCCAGCAGCTGGGGCGGGGGCGAGCAGTACTTC.

CDR3 in DNA: TGTGCCAGCAGTTCGACAGAATCCTCCTACAATGAGCAGTTCTTC. Protein: CASSSTESSYNEQFF. The V gene is TRBV6-6, the J gene TRBJ2-1, with D possibly TRBD1 on 5 matching bases. CDR3 length: 15 residues. Trimming cost V 4 bases and J 0 bases, with 10 bases left between them. Germline loops: CDR1 MNHNY, CDR2 SVGAGI (reference sequence).

V and J are TRBV10-3 and TRBJ2-2, with D maybe TRBD2 (5 bases). The V gene's germline CDR1 is ENHRY and CDR2 SYGVKD. V was clipped by 6 bases and J by 4 bases, with 6 bases between them. CDR3 length: 12 residues. In DNA form, the CDR3 reads TGTGCCATCAGCCTAGCCACCGGGGAGCTGTTTTTT. It translates to CAISLATGELFF.

The gene calls are TRBV5-6 and TRBJ2-7, with 13 bases that match TRBD2. The junction had 7 bases not matched to a gene; V was cut back by 3 bases and J by 4 bases. This CDR3 contains 16 residues. CDR1 and CDR2 (germline): SGHDT, YYEEEE. The CDR3 loop reads CASSSRTSGRWYEQYF. CDR3 DNA sequence: TGTGCCAGCAGCTCCCGGACTAGCGGGAGATGGTACGAGCAGTACTTC.

The CDR3, as DNA: TGTGCCAGTAGTATACAGGGACGGAACTACGAGCAGTACTTC. The encoded protein is CASSIQGRNYEQYF. This chain joins TRBV19 and TRBJ2-7; D possibly matches TRBD1 or TRBD2 (5 bases each). The V end was cut by 2 bases, the J end by 3 bases, with 11 bases between. Germline-derived CDR1 and CDR2 are LNHDA and SQIVND (reference sequence). The CDR3 contains 14 residues.

This chain connects TRBV6-5 to TRBJ2-2; D ambiguous. The V gene lost 5 bases and the J gene lost 3 bases, with 13 bases spanning the gap. This CDR3 is built from 15 residues. CDR1 is MNHEY and CDR2 is SVGAGI in the germline V gene. The CDR3, as DNA: TGTGCCAGCAGTCCTCGAGGTGGGGACACCGGGGAGCTGTTTTTT. Amino acid sequence: CASSPRGGDTGELFF.

This clone was observed a single time. Other DNA sequences in the sample encode the same CDR3. The genes are TRBV12-5 and TRBJ2-7; either TRBD1 or TRBD2 may fit D (5 bases each). V lost 1 base and J lost 5, with 6 bases in between. Germline lookup yields CDR1 LGHNT and CDR2 FRNRAP. The CDR3 has 12 residues. The CDR3 nucleotides read TGTGCTAGTGGTTTGGGAGGGGACGAGCAGTACTTC. This codes for CASGLGGDEQYF.

In its sample, this clone was seen a few times. V usage is TRBV4-1 and J usage is TRBJ1-1; no definite D call. V was cut by 1 base and J by 3 bases, with 12 bases left in between. Germline V gene data show CDR1 as MGHRA and CDR2 as YSYEKL. The CDR3 has 15 amino acids. This CDR3 reads CASSQAGVEDTEAFF. CDR3 in DNA: TGCGCCAGCAGCCAAGCCGGGGTCGAGGACACTGAAGCTTTCTTT.

V usage is TRBV19 and J usage is TRBJ1-4; possible D gene TRBD1, 5 bases. The germline CDR1 and CDR2 sequences are LNHDA and SQIVND (reference sequence). The V end lost 2 bases, the J end lost 7 bases, and 14 bases lay between the germline ends. The CDR3 extends over 15 amino acids. In DNA form, the CDR3 reads TGTGCCAGTAGTATATTTGGCGGGGCGAGTGAAAAACTGTTTTTT. Translation: CASSIFGGASEKLFF.

The chain uses TRBV13 and TRBJ1-1; 8 bases are shared with TRBD1. This CDR3 contains 17 residues. Looked up from germline, CDR1 is PRHDT and CDR2 is FYEKMQ (reference sequence). With 4 bases clipped from V and 1 base from J, the junction kept 11 bases outside the gene matches. CDR3: CASSSFSGQDPNTEAFF. The DNA for the CDR3 is TGTGCCAGCAGCTCATTCTCGGGACAGGACCCGAACACTGAAGCTTTCTTT. Using reference TRBV13 and TRBJ1-1 for the parts outside the CDR3, the full variable domain is AAGVIQSPRHLIKEKRETATLKCYPIPRHDTVYWYQQGPGQDPQFLISFYEKMQSDKGSIPDRFSAQQFSDYHSELNMSSLELGDSALYFCASSSFSGQDPNTEAFFGQGTRLTVV.

The genes are TRBV19 and TRBJ2-7; D possibly uses TRBD1 or TRBD2 (5 bases each). Germline CDR1 is LNHDA and CDR2 is SQIVND (reference sequence). CDR3 length: 13 residues. Trimming left V 5 bases short and J 0 bases short, with 8 bases between. CDR3 sequence reads: CASSGDGSYEQYF. The CDR3 DNA reads TGTGCCAGTAGTGGGGACGGCTCCTACGAGCAGTACTTC.

The rearrangement uses TRBV28 and TRBJ2-5; 9 bases map to TRBD2. Germline V lookup: CDR1 MDHEN, CDR2 SYDVKM. The CDR3 is 15 amino acids. With V trimmed by 6 bases and J by 4 bases, 9 bases remained unmatched. CDR3 sequence reads: CASSIGTSQRETQYF. The CDR3 DNA reads as TGTGCCAGCAGCATAGGGACTAGCCAACGAGAGACCCAGTACTTC.

The chain has TRBV2 and TRBJ2-1; D gene unclear. The germline V gene has CDR1 SNHLY and CDR2 FYNNEI. The CDR3 spans 15 residues. Trimming removed 8 bases from V and 8 bases from J, with 22 bases in between. The DNA of the CDR3 is TGTGCCAGCTGTTCCACAATACTCCTTAAGGATGAGCAGTTCTTC. Its protein product is CASCSTILLKDEQFF.

The rearrangement uses TRBV19 and TRBJ1-1; D not resolved. V lost 4 bases and J 1 base, leaving 7 bases between the germline ends. This CDR3 has 13 amino acids. Germline CDR1 LNHDA, CDR2 SQIVND (reference sequence). The CDR3 bases are TGTGCCAGTAGTACAAACAGGAACACTGAAGCTTTCTTT. Translating gives CASSTNRNTEAFF.

The CDR3: CATQRADTQYF. The CDR3 coding sequence is TGTGCCACACAACGGGCAGATACGCAGTATTTT. The chain is built from TRBV6-5 and TRBJ2-3; D remains ambiguous. V dropped 10 bases and J dropped 4 bases, with 9 bases sitting between them. The CDR3 totals 11 residues. Per the germline V gene, CDR1 is MNHEY and CDR2 is SVGAGI.

The rearrangement uses TRBV5-1 and TRBJ2-3, with D tentatively TRBD1 (5 bases). Germline-derived CDR1 and CDR2 are SGHRS and YFSETQ. The CDR3 has 15 residues. V lost 0 bases and J lost 2, with 10 bases in between. CDR3 bases: TGCGCCAGCAGCTTGGCGGGCAGGGCCACAGATACGCAGTATTTT. It specifies CASSLAGRATDTQYF.

V is TRBV12-5 and J is TRBJ1-1; D might be TRBD1 (5 bases). The CDR3 totals 19 residues. V gave up 1 base and J gave up 0 bases, with 21 bases separating them. Germline CDR1 and CDR2: LGHNT and FRNRAP. The CDR3 DNA reads as TGTGCTAGTGGTTTGGGACTATTGGAATCGACAGTCATGAACACTGAAGCTTTCTTT. Protein: CASGLGLLESTVMNTEAFF. The full variable domain, completed using reference TRBV12-5 and TRBJ1-1, is DARVTQTPRHKVTEMGQEVTMRCQPILGHNTVFWYRQTMMQGLELLAYFRNRAPLDDSGMPKDRFSAEMPDATLATLKIQPSEPRDSAVYFCASGLGLLESTVMNTEAFFGQGTRLTVV.

This clone was picked up a small number of times. The chain has TRBV4-1 and TRBJ2-7; D not resolved. V shed 0 bases and J shed 0 bases, with 6 bases lying between them. The CDR3 runs to 14 residues. CDR1 is MGHRA and CDR2 is YSYEKL in the germline V gene. CDR3 nucleotides: TGCGCCAGCAGCCAAGATCGAACCTCCTACGAGCAGTACTTC. Residues: CASSQDRTSYEQYF.